These 9 T cell receptor beta chains share one sample of origin, sequenced in a study of Ad26.COV2.S vaccination and SARS-CoV-2 variants. TCRdb's table, derived via immunoSEQ multiplex PCR, lists solely in-frame clones and lacks some. The sample holds some 460,000 clones, 80% to 90% seen once. Treatment in this sample: about 20 received Ad26.COV2.S at low or high dose, single or two shots; 5 received placebo; per-sample allocation not given. The study sampled participants on day 63 after the first vaccine or placebo injection. The sample in question was peripheral blood, obtained in a trial of Ad26.COV2.S vaccine versus placebo. These receptors originate from a person between 18 and 65 years old who received the Ad26.COV2.S COVID-19 vaccine or a placebo.

The rearrangement links TRBV28 to TRBJ2-1; 8 nucleotides agree with TRBD2. CDR3 length: 15 residues. Germline lookup yields CDR1 MDHEN and CDR2 SYDVKM. The V and J ends lost 2 bases and 5 bases, in that order; junction bases with no gene match: 5. CDR3 nucleotides: TGTGCCAGCAGTTTACTCAGTAGCGGGAACAATGAGCAGTTCTTC. This sequence encodes CASSLLSSGNNEQFF.

V usage is TRBV30 and J usage is TRBJ2-6; the D gene is possibly TRBD1 (5 bases). The CDR3 extends over 14 amino acids. V was pared by 5 bases and J by 4 bases, with 12 bases between. Germline V lookup: CDR1 GTSNPN, CDR2 SVGIG (reference sequence). The CDR3 region is CAWRRQSGANVLTF. The CDR3 DNA sequence: TGTGCCTGGCGACGACAGTCCGGGGCCAACGTCCTGACTTTC.

This chain connects TRBV7-6 to TRBJ1-5, with D hard to call. V lost 3 bases to trimming and J lost 4 bases, with 13 bases between them. Germline CDR1 and CDR2: SGHVS and FNYEAQ. This CDR3 is 15 amino acids long. CDR3 DNA: TGTGCCAGCAGCTTGTCCAGCGGTATGAATCAGCCCCAGCATTTT. Its translation is CASSLSSGMNQPQHF.

Details on this clone: Other DNA sequences in the same sample also yield this CDR3. The chain links TRBV28 to TRBJ2-7; TRBD1 matches at 7 bases. The CDR3 totals 13 residues. The trim removed 5 bases at V and 2 bases at J, leaving 3 bases unmatched. Germline V gives CDR1 MDHEN, CDR2 SYDVKM. The CDR3 reads CASSRQGPYEQYF. In DNA form, the CDR3 reads TGTGCCAGCAGTAGACAGGGTCCCTACGAGCAGTACTTC.

This clone was seen a single time. The J gene is TRBJ2-1, the V gene TRBV28, with 9 nucleotides matching TRBD1. Germline V gene lookup returns CDR1 MDHEN and CDR2 SYDVKM. Trimming took 7 bases from V and 0 from J; bases not matched to a gene: 1. The CDR3 has 14 residues. In DNA form, the CDR3 reads TGTGCCAGCAAGGGACAGGGCTCCTACAATGAGCAGTTCTTC. It is translated as CASKGQGSYNEQFF.

The chain is built from TRBV19 and TRBJ1-3; tentatively, D is TRBD1 (6 bases). There are 16 residues in the CDR3. CDR1 is LNHDA and CDR2 is SQIVND in the germline V gene (reference sequence). Between the trimmed V and J ends, which lost 4 bases and 0 bases, there was a span of 13 bases. The CDR3 sequence: CASSRDNRFSGNTIYF. As DNA, the CDR3 is TGTGCCAGTAGTAGGGACAACCGTTTCTCTGGAAACACCATATATTTT.

The V and J genes are TRBV4-1 and TRBJ2-2; TRBD2 agrees at 9 bases. Looked up from germline, CDR1 is MGHRA and CDR2 is YSYEKL. The length of the CDR3 is 17 residues. V shed 1 base and J 5 bases; nucleotides not matched to a gene: 8. The DNA for the CDR3 is TGCGCCAGCAGCCAAGGGGTGGGACTAGCATATACCGGGGAGCTGTTTTTT. Amino acids: CASSQGVGLAYTGELFF.

This chain joins TRBV20-1 and TRBJ2-6; weak D call: TRBD1 (5 bases). V was trimmed by 3 bases and J by 0 bases, leaving 9 bases between them. This CDR3 contains 15 residues. Germline V gene lookup returns CDR1 DFQATT and CDR2 SNEGSKA (reference sequence). In nucleotides, the CDR3 is TGCAGTGCTAGTCAGGGTGACTCTGGGGCCAACGTCCTGACTTTC. It yields the protein CSASQGDSGANVLTF.

CDR3 in amino acids: CASSLQRHQPQHF. The CDR3 coding sequence is TGTGCCAGCAGTTTACAGAGGCATCAGCCCCAGCATTTT. This chain uses TRBV27 with TRBJ1-5; D is ambiguous. The V gene lost 2 bases and the J gene lost 5 bases, with 7 bases spanning the gap. Per the germline V gene, CDR1 is MNHEY and CDR2 is SMNVEV (reference sequence). The CDR3 is 13 amino acids.